The 28 T cell receptor beta chains below were found in one sample sequenced in a study of CD8 T cells in ankylosing spondylitis. Their cognate antigens are unknown. TCRdb re-called the 5' RACE reads through MiXCR, storing one row per CDR3 protein. Of approximately 500,000 distinct CDR3 sequences detected, approximately 12% appear once; the ten largest clones hold approximately 7%. Findings and limits, study-wide: There was a TCR beta motif, made of several highly homologous variants, that appeared characteristic of ankylosing spondylitis blood.

Sequencing used blood, either unsorted or a sorted T cell fraction (not recorded which). The receptors stem from a male donor with ankylosing spondylitis.

The sample holds a few counts of this clonotype. V and J are TRBV5-4 and TRBJ2-1; 8 bases match TRBD2. Germline CDR1 is SGHNT and CDR2 is YYREEE (reference sequence). Unmatched junction bases numbered 12, after V lost 3 bases and J lost 7 bases. This CDR3 has 16 residues. The CDR3 sequence is CASSSKTGTRGNEQFF. The CDR3 coding sequence is TGTGCCAGCAGCTCGAAAACCGGGACTAGGGGGAATGAGCAGTTCTTC.

V usage is TRBV12-3 or TRBV12-4 and J usage is TRBJ1-1; 9 bases match TRBD1. V gave up 2 bases and J gave up 1 base; unmatched junction bases: 2. The CDR3 runs 15 residues. For the CDR3, the DNA is TGTGCCAGCAGTTTATGGACAGGGGAGAACACTGAAGCTTTCTTT. Encoded protein: CASSLWTGENTEAFF.

This clonotype occurred a few times. This chain links TRBV4-2 with TRBJ2-7; 7 positions agree with TRBD2. There are 17 residues in the CDR3. The germline CDR1 and CDR2 sequences are LGHNA and YNFKEQ. Germline trimming cut 4 bases from V and 5 bases from J; bases unmatched to any gene: 17. In DNA form, the CDR3 reads TGTGCCAGCAGCCCCCGCCTCTCATATAGCGGGTCCCACGAGCAGTACGTC. Translating gives CASSPRLSYSGSHEQYV.

In nucleotides, the CDR3 is TGTGCTAGTGGGGAGGGACGGGAAGCTTTCTTT. As protein: CASGEGREAFF. The chain recombines TRBV12-5 with TRBJ1-1; possibly TRBD1 for D (5 bases). CDR3 length equals 11 residues. Germline CDR1 and CDR2: LGHNT and FRNRAP. With 6 bases removed from V and 8 bases from J, the gap between germline ends came to 10 bases. The full variable domain, its missing parts supplied by reference TRBV12-5 and TRBJ1-1, is DARVTQTPRHKVTEMGQEVTMRCQPILGHNTVFWYRQTMMQGLELLAYFRNRAPLDDSGMPKDRFSAEMPDATLATLKIQPSEPRDSAVYFCASGEGREAFFGQGTRLTVV.

This clonotype was observed a handful of times. The chain is built from TRBV20-1 and TRBJ1-4, with 7 bases that match TRBD1. Germline CDR1 and CDR2: DFQATT and SNEGSKA (reference sequence). The CDR3 is 12 residues long. Trimming removed 6 bases from V and 8 bases from J; junction bases left unmatched: 6. In DNA, the CDR3 is TGCAGTGCCCTGGGGACAGAAGAAAAACTGTTTTTT. Translating it yields CSALGTEEKLFF.

This clonotype was counted at least ten times. The chain links TRBV5-1 to TRBJ1-1; D is possibly TRBD1 (6 bases). Trimming removed 5 bases at V and 5 bases at J, with 19 bases between. Germline CDR1 and CDR2: SGHRS and YFSETQ. CDR3 length: 15 residues. DNA of the CDR3: TGCGCCAGCAGACAGGGTAGCTACTCGGGGACTGAAGCTTTCTTT. Translating it yields CASRQGSYSGTEAFF.

The CDR3 sequence is CASSHPGTRQETQYF. The CDR3 DNA follows: TGCGCCAGCAGCCACCCCGGGACGCGACAAGAGACCCAGTACTTC. The V call is TRBV5-1, the J call TRBJ2-5; either TRBD1 or TRBD2 may supply D (5 bases each). Trimming shortened V by 4 bases and J by 2 bases, and 15 bases separated the two germline ends. CDR1 is SGHRS and CDR2 is YFSETQ in the germline V gene. The CDR3 sequence is 15 residues long.

In its sample, this clonotype was seen a few times. This chain connects TRBV5-1 to TRBJ2-1, with 7 bases fitting TRBD2. Looked up from germline, CDR1 is SGHRS and CDR2 is YFSETQ. This CDR3 has 14 residues. The V and J ends lost 0 bases and 10 bases, in that order; junction bases with no gene match: 7. The CDR3 region is CASSLEGGSGEQFF. For the CDR3, the DNA is TGCGCCAGCAGCTTGGAGGGCGGGAGCGGGGAGCAGTTCTTC.

This clonotype was detected many times. The V call is TRBV15, the J call TRBJ1-2; possibly TRBD1 for D (6 bases). The CDR3 has 18 amino acids. Germline CDR1 LNHNV, CDR2 YYDKDF (reference sequence). V gave up 0 bases and J gave up 3 bases, with 20 bases separating them. CDR3 in DNA: TGTGCCACCAGCAGAGATCTCGGGGGGCAGTCACGGGACTATGGCTACACCTTC. This codes for CATSRDLGGQSRDYGYTF.

This clonotype showed up many times. The chain has TRBV20-1 and TRBJ2-3, with 7 positions matching TRBD2. This CDR3 spans 15 amino acids. CDR1 is DFQATT, CDR2 SNEGSKA, per germline (reference sequence). Losses at the gene ends were 5 bases for V and 0 bases for J; bases not matched to a gene: 8. CDR3 bases: TGCAGTGCTGTAGATCCTAGCGGTAGCACAGATACGCAGTATTTT. It specifies CSAVDPSGSTDTQYF.

The V gene is TRBV19, the J gene TRBJ2-3, with D perhaps matching TRBD2 (5 bases). CDR3 length: 14 residues. The V and J ends lost 3 bases and 4 bases respectively, with 11 bases between them. The germline CDR1 and CDR2 sequences are LNHDA and SQIVND (reference sequence). The CDR3 DNA is TGTGCCAGTAGTATTAGTGGGAGTGCAGATACGCAGTATTTT. Protein sequence: CASSISGSADTQYF.

The J gene is TRBJ2-3, the V gene TRBV5-1, with D perhaps matching TRBD2 (6 bases). Germline CDR1 and CDR2: SGHRS and YFSETQ. Trimming left V 1 base short and J 6 bases short, with 15 bases between. The CDR3 runs to 15 residues. The CDR3 loop is CASSLWRGWLDTQYF. The CDR3 DNA reads TGCGCCAGCAGCTTGTGGAGGGGTTGGTTGGATACGCAGTATTTT. Full variable domain (remainder filled in from reference TRBV5-1 and TRBJ2-3): KAGVTQTPRYLIKTRGQQVTLSCSPISGHRSVSWYQQTPGQGLQFLFEYFSETQRNKGNFPGRFSGRQFSNSRSEMNVSTLELGDSALYLCASSLWRGWLDTQYFGPGTRLTVL.

This clonotype occurred a few times. This chain uses TRBV24-1 with TRBJ2-5; TRBD1 might be the D (6 bases). Germline V gives CDR1 KGHDR, CDR2 SFDVKD. The CDR3 is 15 residues long. Trimming removed 0 bases at V and 2 bases at J, with 9 bases between. The CDR3 DNA reads as TGTGCCACCAGTGATTTGCCGCAGGGGCAAGAGACCCAGTACTTC. It specifies CATSDLPQGQETQYF.

The chain has TRBV12-3 or TRBV12-4 and TRBJ2-7; D uncertain. The CDR3 extends over 12 amino acids. The germline V and J ends were trimmed by 3 bases and 5 bases, with 8 bases remaining between them. The CDR3 sequence: CASSFSTNEQYF. The CDR3 DNA follows: TGTGCCAGCAGTTTTTCGACCAACGAGCAGTACTTC.

This clonotype showed up just a few times. The V call is TRBV4-1, the J call TRBJ2-2; 16 nucleotides line up with TRBD2. V lost 8 bases to trimming and J lost 5 bases; unmatched junction nucleotides: 17. Germline V gene lookup returns CDR1 MGHRA and CDR2 YSYEKL. The CDR3 sequence is 20 residues long. The CDR3 sequence: CASGRFSGLAGGPRTGELFF. DNA for the CDR3: TGCGCCAGCGGACGATTCTCGGGACTAGCGGGAGGGCCACGTACCGGGGAGCTGTTTTTT.

In this sample, this clonotype turned up many times. The chain uses TRBV12-3 or TRBV12-4 and TRBJ1-2; perhaps TRBD1 as D (6 bases). This CDR3 region has 13 residues. V gave up 5 bases and J gave up 5 bases, with 12 bases separating them. CDR3 protein: CASSPRTEYGYTF. The DNA of the CDR3 is TGTGCCAGCAGTCCCAGGACAGAGTATGGCTACACCTTC.

In its sample, this clonotype was seen many times. The chain couples TRBV3-1 to TRBJ2-2; D is ambiguous. This CDR3 spans 12 amino acids. V was shortened by 10 bases and J by 1 base, with 7 bases between the two germline ends. Looked up from germline, CDR1 is LGHDT and CDR2 is YNNKEL (reference sequence). CDR3 sequence (DNA): TGTGCCACGCGCGGGAACACCGGGGAGCTGTTTTTT. This translates into CATRGNTGELFF.

Ten or more counts support this clonotype. The chain uses TRBV28 and TRBJ1-5; D is undetermined. V lost 3 bases, J lost 2 bases, and 11 bases lay in between. The CDR3 loop spans 15 amino acids. From germline, CDR1 is MDHEN and CDR2 SYDVKM. CDR3 coding DNA: TGTGCCAGCAGTTTGGGCCAGAGGGGCAATCAGCCCCAGCATTTT. It specifies CASSLGQRGNQPQHF.

This clonotype has ten or more counts. The DNA of the CDR3 is TGTGCCAGCAGCTGGGGTCCCGGGGAGCTGTTTTTT. Translating gives CASSWGPGELFF. The chain recombines TRBV12-3 or TRBV12-4 with TRBJ2-2; no definite D call. The germline V and J ends were trimmed by 6 bases and 6 bases, with 8 bases remaining between them. The CDR3 sequence is 12 residues long.

This clonotype was seen many times. The rearrangement links TRBV2 to TRBJ2-3; D gene uncertain. The CDR3 spans 15 residues. Deletions cut 2 bases from V and 2 bases from J, with 11 bases between. Per the germline V gene, CDR1 is SNHLY and CDR2 is FYNNEI. The CDR3 nucleotides are TGTGCCAGCAGTGAACTTTTAGGATTCACAGATACGCAGTATTTT. Its translation: CASSELLGFTDTQYF.

The gene calls are TRBV12-3 or TRBV12-4 and TRBJ1-2; D gene unclear. CDR3 length: 13 amino acids. Trimming stripped 6 bases from V and 3 bases from J, with 11 bases between. CDR3 protein: CASSRTDYYGYTF. In DNA form, the CDR3 reads TGTGCCAGCAGCAGGACGGACTACTATGGCTACACCTTC.

This chain uses TRBV20-1 with TRBJ2-3; the D is unclear. The ends were cut back, 6 bases at V and 3 bases at J, with 7 bases in the middle. The CDR3 consists of 11 residues. Germline CDR1 is DFQATT and CDR2 is SNEGSKA (reference sequence). The CDR3 DNA reads as TGCAGTGCGGAAACGACAGATACGCAGTATTTT. As protein: CSAETTDTQYF.

The V call is TRBV24-1, the J call TRBJ2-1, with 7 bases fitting TRBD2. CDR3 length equals 17 residues. The V gene's germline CDR1 is KGHDR and CDR2 SFDVKD. V lost 3 bases, J lost 6 bases, and 13 bases stayed unmatched. CDR3 bases: TGTGCCACCAGTGATCAAGCCCTACTAGCGCTAGGCAATGAGCAGTTCTTC. This encodes CATSDQALLALGNEQFF.

This clonotype showed up many times. The junction departs from the called germline gene at one end, perhaps through a read error. For the CDR3, the DNA is TGTGCCAGCAGCTTAGGGGGGTATAGCAATCAGCCCCAGCATTTT. It specifies CASSLGGYSNQPQHF. V is TRBV5-1 and J is TRBJ1-5; D is perhaps TRBD1 (6 bases). Germline assignment: CDR1 SGHRS and CDR2 YFSETQ. This CDR3 contains 15 residues.

This clonotype has just a few counts. The chain combines TRBV7-8 with TRBJ2-3, with TRBD1 as a possible D gene (5 bases). Between the trimmed V and J ends, which lost 1 base and 3 bases, there was a span of 11 bases. The CDR3 covers 15 residues. Germline values: CDR1 SGHVS, CDR2 FQNEAQ. The CDR3 DNA reads TGTGCCAGCAGCTTAGAGGGCAGGGTAACAGATACGCAGTATTTT. Translation gives CASSLEGRVTDTQYF.

This clonotype has just a few counts. The genes are TRBV14 and TRBJ2-7; no definite D call. CDR1 SGHDN and CDR2 FVKESK come from the germline V gene. The CDR3 covers 12 residues. Trimming took 0 bases from V and 5 from J, leaving 5 bases between them. CDR3: CASSQERDEQYF. CDR3 DNA: TGTGCCAGCAGCCAAGAGAGAGACGAGCAGTACTTC.

The genes are TRBV10-3 and TRBJ2-1; 7 nucleotides align to TRBD2. CDR3 size: 16 residues. The trim removed 2 bases at V and 6 bases at J, leaving 10 bases unmatched. From germline, CDR1 is ENHRY and CDR2 SYGVKD. The CDR3: CAISEHQAGRVNEQFF. The CDR3 region has the DNA TGTGCCATCAGTGAGCATCAAGCGGGAAGGGTCAATGAGCAGTTCTTC.

The rearrangement uses TRBV19 and TRBJ1-2; D not certain. Trimming pared 0 bases from V and 0 bases from J, leaving 11 bases between. Looked up from germline, CDR1 is LNHDA and CDR2 is SQIVND (reference sequence). The CDR3 loop spans 16 amino acids. CDR3 bases: TGTGCCAGTAGTATAGATGGAGGCAAGACTAACTATGGCTACACCTTC. Translation: CASSIDGGKTNYGYTF.